The 10 T cell receptor beta chains in this list originate from one sample, sequenced in a study of radiotherapy plus CTLA-4 blockade in lung cancer listed by TCRdb under 2018. Library prep was done by the immunoSEQ multiplex PCR assay. TCRdb took this table from immuneACCESS and kept in-frame rearrangements with V and J called. Such tables lack part of the clones; where checked against another copy, unresolved V genes explain under half of the gap, and the rest is unexplained. The sample profile shows around 91,000 clones; 85% to 90% of them were found once. Of the sample, 4.5% to 6% falls within the top ten clones. The specimen comprised peripheral blood, sampled from a patient treated with radiotherapy plus ipilimumab. Receptors were obtained from a human donor with non-small cell lung cancer that progressed on radiotherapy plus ipilimumab.

CDR3 coding DNA: TGTGCCAGCAAGGGGAATCAGCCCCAGCATTTT. Its protein product is CASKGNQPQHF. The V call is TRBV6-1, the J call TRBJ1-5; TRBD1 is a possible D gene (5 bases). The V end lost 7 bases, the J end lost 4 bases, and 5 bases lay between the germline ends. This CDR3 contains 11 residues. Germline V CDR1 and CDR2: MNHNS, SASEGT.

The genes are TRBV6-1 and TRBJ2-5, with a weak D call TRBD1 (8 bases). Trimming stripped 5 bases from V and 4 bases from J, with 17 bases between. CDR1 and CDR2 (germline): MNHNS, SASEGT. This CDR3 spans 15 amino acids. CDR3 bases: TGTGCCAGCAGTCTTGGACAGGGAGGGAGAGAGACCCAGTACTTC. The encoded protein is CASSLGQGGRETQYF.

The gene calls are TRBV18 and TRBJ2-7; D perhaps matches TRBD2 (5 bases). CDR1 is KGHSH, CDR2 LQKENI, per germline. This CDR3 contains 13 residues. The ends were cut back, 6 bases at V and 2 bases at J, with 11 bases in the middle. The CDR3, as DNA: TGTGCCAGCTCCCCGGGGTCCCCCTACGAGCAGTACTTC. Its translation is CASSPGSPYEQYF.

The chain recombines TRBV5-1 with TRBJ2-1, with 9 bases lining up with TRBD2. The CDR3 consists of 16 residues. CDR1 SGHRS and CDR2 YFSETQ come from the germline V gene. The V and J ends lost 4 bases and 4 bases, in that order; junction bases with no gene match: 9. CDR3 coding DNA: TGCGCCAGCAGCCCGTGGAGTAGCGGGAGTTACAATGAGCAGTTCTTC. The encoded protein is CASSPWSSGSYNEQFF.

The V and J genes are TRBV27 and TRBJ2-7; 13 bases are shared with TRBD2. This CDR3 region has 16 residues. Looked up from germline, CDR1 is MNHEY and CDR2 is SMNVEV (reference sequence). Germline trimming cut 6 bases from V and 4 bases from J; bases unmatched to any gene: 9. Written as DNA, the CDR3 is TGTGCCAGCAGCCGAAGTGGGACTAGCGGGACGTACGAGCAGTACTTC. Protein: CASSRSGTSGTYEQYF.

V is TRBV5-4 and J is TRBJ2-7; 7 nucleotides line up with TRBD2. V lost 4 bases to trimming and J lost 2 bases; unmatched junction nucleotides: 3. Per germline, CDR1 SGHNT and CDR2 YYREEE (reference sequence). The CDR3 totals 13 residues. The CDR3 bases are TGTGCCAGCAGCGGGGGACTAACCTACGAGCAGTACTTC. Translation: CASSGGLTYEQYF.

This clone has more than one count but fewer than ten. The chain couples TRBV27 to TRBJ2-1; 7 positions match TRBD1. The germline CDR1 and CDR2 sequences are MNHEY and SMNVEV (reference sequence). The V and J ends lost 4 bases and 7 bases, in that order; junction bases with no gene match: 1. This CDR3 has 12 amino acids. The DNA of the CDR3 is TGTGCCAGCAGTTCAGGGGGTAATGAGCAGTTCTTC. As protein: CASSSGGNEQFF.

Comment on this clone: A read error may produce the germline difference seen at one junction end. J is TRBJ2-2 and V is TRBV11-2; 11 nucleotides agree with TRBD2. Germline CDR1 reads SGHAT; CDR2 reads FQNNGV. This CDR3 comprises 17 residues. CDR3 sequence: CASSLEASGRNAGELFF. Here the CDR3 DNA reads TGTGCCAGCAGCTTAGAGGCTAGCGGGAGGAACGCCGGGGAGCTGTTTTTT.

In this sample, this clone turned up once. CDR3 protein: CAWSGQGSYEQYF. CDR3 sequence (DNA): TGTGCCTGGAGTGGACAGGGCTCCTACGAGCAGTACTTC. The chain carries TRBV30 and TRBJ2-7, with 7 bases aligning to TRBD1. Germline V CDR1 and CDR2: GTSNPN, SVGIG (reference sequence). J lost 0 bases, V lost 1 base, and 0 bases had no gene match. The CDR3 is 13 amino acids. Using reference TRBV30 and TRBJ2-7 for the parts outside the CDR3, the full variable domain is SQTIHQWPATLVQPVGSPLSLECTVEGTSNPNLYWYRQAAGRGLQLLFYSVGIGQISSEVPQNLSASRPQDRQFILSSKKLLLSDSGFYLCAWSGQGSYEQYFGPGTRLTVT.

J is TRBJ1-3 and V is TRBV18; D unresolved. This CDR3 has 15 residues. Looked up from germline, CDR1 is KGHSH and CDR2 is LQKENI. Deletions cut 3 bases from V and 0 bases from J, with 9 bases between. The DNA of the CDR3 is TGTGCCAGCTCACCCGACGGAGTCTCTGGAAACACCATATATTTT. The encoded protein is CASSPDGVSGNTIYF.